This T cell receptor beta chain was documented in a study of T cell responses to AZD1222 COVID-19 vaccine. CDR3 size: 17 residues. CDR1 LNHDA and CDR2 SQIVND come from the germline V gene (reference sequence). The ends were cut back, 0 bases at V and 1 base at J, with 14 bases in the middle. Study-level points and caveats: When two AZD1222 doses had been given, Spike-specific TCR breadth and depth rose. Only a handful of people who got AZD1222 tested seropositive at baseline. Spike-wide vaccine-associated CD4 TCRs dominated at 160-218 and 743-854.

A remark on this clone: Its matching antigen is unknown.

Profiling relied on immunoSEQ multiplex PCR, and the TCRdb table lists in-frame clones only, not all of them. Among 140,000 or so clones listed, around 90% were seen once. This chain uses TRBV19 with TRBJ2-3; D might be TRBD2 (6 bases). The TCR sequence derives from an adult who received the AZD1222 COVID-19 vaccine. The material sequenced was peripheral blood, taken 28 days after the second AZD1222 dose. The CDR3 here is CASSIDYASDRTDTQYF. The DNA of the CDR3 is TGTGCCAGTAGTATAGATTATGCTAGCGATCGCACAGATACGCAGTATTTT.